This T cell receptor (beta chain) was recorded in a study of long-term antiretroviral therapy in people with HIV. Study-wide results and caveats: Relative to transplant donor controls, diversity remained lower despite increasing after ART.

This was the immunoSEQ v3.0 assay at survey level. Sequenced by immunoSEQ multiplex PCR; TCRdb stores in-frame clones only, minus some. This sample has some 25,000 clones; roughly 84% occur once, and the top ten carry 2.3%. The junction had 4 bases not matched to a gene; V was cut back by 5 bases and J by 0 bases. The CDR3 is made up of 14 amino acids. CDR1 is MNHNY, CDR2 SVGAGI, per germline (reference sequence). In the case of this clone: Its antigen remains unidentified.

The chain links TRBV6-6 to TRBJ2-7; 7 bases agree with TRBD2. Material: unsorted PBMCs, obtained 3 years after starting antiretroviral therapy. This receptor was obtained from a middle-aged man with HIV. CDR3 bases: TGTGCCAGCAGTCCTAGCGGAGGCTCCTACGAGCAGTACTTC. It codes for CASSPSGGSYEQYF.